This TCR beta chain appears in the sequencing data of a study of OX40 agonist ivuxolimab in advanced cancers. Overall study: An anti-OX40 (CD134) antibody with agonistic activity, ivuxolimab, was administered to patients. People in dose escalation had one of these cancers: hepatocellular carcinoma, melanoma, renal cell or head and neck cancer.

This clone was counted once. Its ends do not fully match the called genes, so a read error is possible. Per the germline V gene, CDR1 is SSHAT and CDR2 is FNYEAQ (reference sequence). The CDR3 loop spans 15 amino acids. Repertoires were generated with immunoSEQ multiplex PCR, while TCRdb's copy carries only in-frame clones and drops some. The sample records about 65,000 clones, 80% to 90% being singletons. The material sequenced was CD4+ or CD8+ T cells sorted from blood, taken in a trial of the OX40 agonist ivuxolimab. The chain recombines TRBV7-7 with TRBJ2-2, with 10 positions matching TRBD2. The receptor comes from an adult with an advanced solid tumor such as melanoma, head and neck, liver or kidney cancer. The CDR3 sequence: CASSPSGGAAGELFF. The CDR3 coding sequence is TGTGCTAGCAGTCCGAGCGGGGGGGCCGCCGGGGAGCTGTTTTTT.